Presented here are 19 T cell receptor beta chains from one specimen sequenced in a study of T cells in Graves' hyperthyroidism and ophthalmopathy. RNA transcripts served as the template for amplifying TCR beta CDR3 regions. The study used the HTBI primer set for a first-round RT-PCR of the TCR CDR3. TCRdb passed the multiplex PCR reads through MiXCR, listing each CDR3 protein once. The sample shows more than 600,000 distinct CDR3 sequences, around 15% of them seen only once. The source material was blood. Receptors were obtained from a young man with Graves' hyperthyroidism.

This clonotype was observed a handful of times. Here the CDR3 DNA reads TGCAGCGGCGCCGGGACAGGGGGCATCAACGAGCAGTACTTC. Translating gives CSGAGTGGINEQYF. The chain combines TRBV29-1 with TRBJ2-7, with TRBD1 matching over 12 bases. J gave up 5 bases and V 7 bases, and 9 bases lay outside the gene matches. Germline values: CDR1 SQVTM, CDR2 ANQGSEA. This CDR3 comprises 14 residues.

J is TRBJ2-1 and V is TRBV5-8; 7 positions match TRBD2. This CDR3 region has 15 residues. Germline-derived CDR1 and CDR2 are SGHTS and YDEGEE. The V and J ends lost 3 bases and 7 bases, in that order; junction bases with no gene match: 10. The CDR3 nucleotides are TGTGCCAGCAGCTCGGGACTGAGGACTAGGAATGAGCAGTTCTTC. Protein: CASSSGLRTRNEQFF.

This clonotype was picked up a small number of times. The CDR3 reads CSGGAGVRNEQFF. CDR3 sequence (DNA): TGCAGCGGGGGGGCGGGAGTTAGAAATGAGCAGTTCTTC. V and J are TRBV29-1 and TRBJ2-1; TRBD2 might be the D (7 bases). Germline V gene sequence: CDR1 SQVTM, CDR2 ANQGSEA. CDR3 length: 13 residues. The V and J ends lost 7 bases and 7 bases respectively, with 17 bases between them.

This clonotype showed up many times. V is TRBV12-3 or TRBV12-4 and J is TRBJ2-3, with TRBD2 matching over 11 bases. Losses at the gene ends were 8 bases for V and 7 bases for J; bases not matched to a gene: 8. The CDR3 extends over 14 amino acids. The CDR3 loop reads CASAIAGGRNTQYF. The DNA of the CDR3 is TGTGCCAGCGCCATAGCGGGAGGGCGGAATACGCAGTATTTT.

The chain employs TRBV6-1 and TRBJ2-7; D might be TRBD2 (6 bases). Germline V gene lookup returns CDR1 MNHNS and CDR2 SASEGT. CDR3 length equals 12 residues. CDR3 sequence reads: CVEAGHLYEQYF. The DNA of the CDR3 is TGTGTAGAGGCGGGGCACCTCTACGAGCAGTACTTC.

This clonotype was detected a few times. The chain uses TRBV6-2 or TRBV6-3 and TRBJ1-4; no reliable D call. The CDR3 consists of 12 residues. Trimming cost V 5 bases and J 3 bases, with 4 bases left between them. Looked up from germline, CDR1 is MNHEY and CDR2 is SVGEGT. The DNA for the CDR3 is TGTGCCAGCAGTAACCCTAATGAAAAACTGTTTTTT. Amino acid sequence: CASSNPNEKLFF.

This chain joins TRBV6-1 and TRBJ1-5; possibly TRBD1 for D (5 bases). Trimming cost V 7 bases and J 5 bases, with 15 bases left between them. Germline-derived CDR1 and CDR2 are MNHNS and SASEGT. CDR3 size: 14 residues. The CDR3: CASTHRGEDQPQHF. The DNA for the CDR3 is TGTGCCAGCACCCACCGGGGGGAGGATCAGCCCCAGCATTTT.

The chain combines TRBV9 with TRBJ2-2; perhaps TRBD1 as D (6 bases). This CDR3 has 15 residues. V lost 7 bases and J lost 2, with 15 bases in between. The germline gives CDR1 SGDLS, CDR2 YYNGEE. The CDR3 is CASAEDSLNTGELFF. The CDR3 nucleotides are TGTGCCAGCGCGGAGGACAGCCTAAACACCGGGGAGCTGTTTTTT.

Ten or more counts support this clonotype. The J gene is TRBJ2-7, the V gene TRBV12-3 or TRBV12-4; 8 bases align to TRBD2. V dropped 7 bases and J dropped 2; count of bases not matched to a gene: 7. The CDR3 loop spans 14 amino acids. The CDR3 protein is CASTRGGKTYEQYF. In DNA, the CDR3 is TGTGCCAGCACCCGGGGGGGTAAGACCTACGAGCAGTACTTC.

The chain couples TRBV28 to TRBJ2-3; perhaps D is TRBD1 or TRBD2 (5 bases each). The CDR3 runs to 17 residues. Germline CDR1 is MDHEN and CDR2 is SYDVKM. V was pared by 5 bases and J by 1 base, with 19 bases between. DNA for the CDR3: TGTGCCAGCAGTCTCTCCGGGGCCGCCGGGGGCACAGATACGCAGTATTTT. This translates into CASSLSGAAGGTDTQYF.

Only a few counts were recorded for this clonotype. The CDR3 nucleotides read TGTGCCAGCAAGGTACTGGGAGGCACCGGGGAGCTGTTTTTT. Translating it yields CASKVLGGTGELFF. This chain connects TRBV3-1 to TRBJ2-2; the D gene is possibly TRBD2 (6 bases). Trimming left V 7 bases short and J 4 bases short, with 13 bases between. CDR1 and CDR2 (germline): LGHDT, YNNKEL (reference sequence). CDR3 size: 14 residues.

To note about this clonotype: Just one base apart from a much larger clone, this may be a read error. The chain joins TRBV29-1 to TRBJ2-7; D gene ambiguous. The CDR3 spans 12 residues. Germline V CDR1 and CDR2: SQVTM, ANQGSEA. Trimming took off 3 bases at V and 3 bases at J, with 9 bases between the two ends. The CDR3 nucleotides are TGCAGCGTTGATGAGAGAAACTACGAGCAGTACTTC. This translates into CSVDERNYEQYF.

With respect to this clonotype: The junction does not match germline at one end; this may be a read error. The V gene is TRBV6-2 or TRBV6-3, the J gene TRBJ1-5, with D perhaps matching TRBD1 (6 bases). Germline V gene sequence: CDR1 MNHEY, CDR2 SVGEGT. This CDR3 has 13 amino acids. CDR3 sequence reads: CASNRVGNQPRHF. The DNA for the CDR3 is TGTGCCAGCAACAGGGTCGGCAATCAGCCCCGGCATTTT.

There are a few counts of this clonotype. The V call is TRBV25-1, the J call TRBJ2-3, with 7 nucleotides matching TRBD1. CDR1 is MGHDK, CDR2 SYGVNS, per germline. This CDR3 comprises 15 residues. The J segment lost 2 bases and the V segment lost 4 bases, leaving 6 bases of the junction unmatched. The CDR3 region is CASSARDRPTDTQYF. DNA of the CDR3: TGTGCCAGCAGTGCCCGGGACAGACCCACAGATACGCAGTATTTT.

In this sample, this clonotype turned up many times. The CDR3 DNA sequence: TGTGCCAGCGGGACTAGCGGGAGCACCAATGAGCAGTTCTTC. Translating it yields CASGTSGSTNEQFF. The rearrangement links TRBV7-9 to TRBJ2-1, with TRBD2 matching 14 bases. This CDR3 has 14 residues. V shed 8 bases and J 6 bases; nucleotides not matched to a gene: 3. From germline, CDR1 is SEHNR and CDR2 FQNEAQ (reference sequence).

The chain employs TRBV29-1 and TRBJ1-2; D is unclear. With 4 bases removed from V and 4 bases from J, the gap between germline ends came to 13 bases. There are 13 residues in the CDR3. Per the germline V gene, CDR1 is SQVTM and CDR2 is ANQGSEA. CDR3 DNA: TGCAGCGTTGTGGCCGGGGAAGGCTATGGCTACACCTTC. It yields the protein CSVVAGEGYGYTF.

This chain joins TRBV10-3 and TRBJ2-7, with D perhaps TRBD1 or TRBD2 (6 bases each). Looked up from germline, CDR1 is ENHRY and CDR2 is SYGVKD. This CDR3 is built from 15 residues. V dropped 6 bases and J dropped 4 bases, with 19 bases sitting between them. The CDR3 loop is CAIRGGGKDYYEQYF. As DNA, the CDR3 is TGTGCCATCAGGGGGGGCGGGAAGGATTATTACGAGCAGTACTTC.

About this clonotype: A read error may be the cause here, since a much bigger clone is one base away. This chain connects TRBV27 to TRBJ2-4, with a tentative D call TRBD2 (6 bases). V lost 4 bases, J lost 11 bases, and 21 bases lay in between. Germline-derived CDR1 and CDR2 are MNHEY and SMNVEV (reference sequence). The CDR3 runs to 15 residues. The CDR3 here is CASSSQGCTGDVQYF. In nucleotides, the CDR3 is TGTGCCAGCAGTTCCCAGGGATGCACGGGGGATGTTCAGTACTTC.

This clonotype has ten or more counts. The rearrangement uses TRBV7-2 and TRBJ2-3, with unresolved D. V lost 6 bases, J lost 3 bases, and 10 bases lay in between. The CDR3 has 13 residues. Germline CDR1 reads SGHTA; CDR2 reads FQGNSA. CDR3 sequence reads: CASRFTPTDTQYF. DNA of the CDR3: TGTGCCAGCAGATTTACACCTACAGATACGCAGTATTTT. The whole variable domain, filled in from reference TRBV7-2 and TRBJ2-3, reads GAGVSQSPSNKVTEKGKDVELRCDPISGHTALYWYRQSLGQGLEFLIYFQGNSAPDKSGLPSDRFSAERTGGSVSTLTIQRTQQEDSAVYLCASRFTPTDTQYFGPGTRLTVL.